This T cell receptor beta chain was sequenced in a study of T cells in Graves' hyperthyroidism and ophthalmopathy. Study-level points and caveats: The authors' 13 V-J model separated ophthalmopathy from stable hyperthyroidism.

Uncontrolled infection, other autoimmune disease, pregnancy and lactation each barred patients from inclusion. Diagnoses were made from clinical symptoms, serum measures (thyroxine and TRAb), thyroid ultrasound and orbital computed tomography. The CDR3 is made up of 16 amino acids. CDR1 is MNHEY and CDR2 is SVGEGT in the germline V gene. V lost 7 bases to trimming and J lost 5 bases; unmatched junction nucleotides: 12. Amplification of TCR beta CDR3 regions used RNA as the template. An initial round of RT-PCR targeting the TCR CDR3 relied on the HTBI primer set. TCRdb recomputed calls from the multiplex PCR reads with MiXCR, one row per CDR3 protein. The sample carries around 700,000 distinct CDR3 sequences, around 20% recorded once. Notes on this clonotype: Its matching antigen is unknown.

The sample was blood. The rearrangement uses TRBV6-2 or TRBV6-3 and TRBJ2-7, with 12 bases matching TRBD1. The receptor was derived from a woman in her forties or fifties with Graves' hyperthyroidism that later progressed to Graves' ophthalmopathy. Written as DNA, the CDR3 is TGTGCCAGCATCGGTCCCTGGGACAGGGGGCTCAACGAGCAGTACTTC. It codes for CASIGPWDRGLNEQYF.